This TCR beta chain is from a study of spatial heterogeneity in lung cancer. TCRdb ran MiXCR on the 5' RACE reads and lists one entry per CDR3 protein. The table shows 51,000 or so distinct CDR3 sequences, with roughly 7% occurring only once. Time point in this sample: blood at routine non-recurrence follow-up after resection. Whole RNA, which was extracted from tumor, nontumor lung tissue or frozen PBMC, was sequenced without any cell sorting. The CDR3 is made up of 16 amino acids. J lost 6 bases, V lost 5 bases, and 10 bases had no gene match. Germline V CDR1 and CDR2: MNHEY, SVGEGT. Sequenced here: PBMCs, sampled at follow-up. This chain uses TRBV6-2 or TRBV6-3 with TRBJ2-5; 12 bases map to TRBD2. This receptor was obtained from a female donor with early-stage non-small cell lung cancer. The CDR3 here is CASSDELAGGPKTQYF. The CDR3 DNA follows: TGTGCCAGCAGTGACGAACTAGCGGGGGGCCCAAAGACCCAGTACTTC.